The following is a T cell receptor (beta chain) sequence with its context. The antigen is undetermined. This sample was included in a study of cytomegalovirus exposure and HLA in healthy donors. In the PCR, 60 Vbeta and 13 Jbeta primers were used. TCRdb keeps only in-frame clones here, not all; method: immunoSEQ multiplex PCR. The data contain 90,000 to 110,000 clones, 75% of them singletons. The CDR3 has 16 residues. V was clipped by 2 bases and J by 2 bases; unmatched bases: 2. Germline values: CDR1 MNHEY, CDR2 SMNVEV (reference sequence). Study-level findings and limits: HLA allele associations emerged for 16,951 TCR beta sequences in a later analysis, at 0.05 false discovery rate. An analysis that came later showed most CMV-associated TCR beta chains appearing HLA-restricted. Investigators reported 150 to 200 TCR beta chains as tied to cytomegalovirus.

The sample consisted of PBMCs. This receptor was identified in a man aged 40-49 years in good health and CMV-seronegative. The J gene is TRBJ2-2, the V gene TRBV27, with 10 bases that match TRBD2. CDR3 sequence (DNA): TGTGCCAGCAGTTTACTAGCGGGAGTTAACACCGGGGAGCTGTTTTTT. It specifies CASSLLAGVNTGELFF.